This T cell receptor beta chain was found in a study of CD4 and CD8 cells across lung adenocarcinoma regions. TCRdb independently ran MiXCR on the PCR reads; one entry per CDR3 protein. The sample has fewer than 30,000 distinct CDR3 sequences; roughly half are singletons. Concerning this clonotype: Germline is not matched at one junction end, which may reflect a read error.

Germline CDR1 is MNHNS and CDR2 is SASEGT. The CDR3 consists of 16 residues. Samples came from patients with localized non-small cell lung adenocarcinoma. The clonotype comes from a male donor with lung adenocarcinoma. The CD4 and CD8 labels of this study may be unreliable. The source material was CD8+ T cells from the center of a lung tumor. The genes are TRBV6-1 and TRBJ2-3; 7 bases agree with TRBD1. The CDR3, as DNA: TGTGCCAGCGGGGAGAGGGGGCTCCGTGACACAGAGACGCAGTACTTT. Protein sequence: CASGERGLRDTETQYF.